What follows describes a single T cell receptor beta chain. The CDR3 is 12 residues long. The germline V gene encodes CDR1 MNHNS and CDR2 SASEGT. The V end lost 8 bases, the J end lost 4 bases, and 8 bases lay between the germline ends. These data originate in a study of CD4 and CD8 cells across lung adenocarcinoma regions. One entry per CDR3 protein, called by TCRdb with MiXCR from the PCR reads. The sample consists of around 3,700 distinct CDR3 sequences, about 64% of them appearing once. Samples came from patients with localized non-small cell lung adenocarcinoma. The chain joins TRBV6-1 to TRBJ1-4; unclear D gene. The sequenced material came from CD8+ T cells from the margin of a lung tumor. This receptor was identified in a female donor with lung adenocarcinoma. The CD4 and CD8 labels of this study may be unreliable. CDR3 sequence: CASGRGNEKLFF. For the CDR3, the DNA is TGTGCCAGCGGGAGAGGTAATGAAAAACTGTTTTTT.